This record covers a single T cell receptor (beta chain). Its specificity is unknown. This specimen comes from a study of cytomegalovirus exposure and HLA in healthy donors. Findings and limits, study-wide: Across donors, sequencing depth was assumed by presence/absence analyses to be roughly uniform.

Germline CDR1 and CDR2: MGHRA and YSYEKL. This CDR3 region has 15 residues. A multiplex PCR was run with 60 Vbeta primers and 13 Jbeta primers. The assay was immunoSEQ multiplex PCR, and TCRdb's table has in-frame clones only and misses some. Of about 150,000 clones in the sample, more than 75% were seen once. Sequenced sample: PBMCs. The V gene is TRBV4-1, the J gene TRBJ2-5, with a weak D call TRBD2 (6 bases). TRBJ2-7 explains the end of the DNA better; the J call may be wrong. The sequence came from a man aged 25-40 years in good health and CMV-seropositive. CDR3 in amino acids: CASSQEGRGSIEQYF. The CDR3 DNA follows: TGCGCCAGCAGCCAAGAAGGGCGGGGTTCGATCGAGCAGTACTTC.